These T cell receptor beta chains were read from a single sample in a study of CD8 T cells in Susac syndrome. MiXCR was run by TCRdb on the immunoSEQ multiplex PCR reads, yielding one entry per CDR3 protein. The sample has roughly 200,000 distinct CDR3 sequences; almost 96% are singletons. Sequences were obtained from CD4+ T cells from PBMCs. The receptors come from a human donor with multiple sclerosis. Each CDR3 is given with its conserved first and last residue. A D gene is named only where the DNA matches it firmly.

>TRBV15|.|TRBJ1-4
CATSRPAREKLFF
TGTGCCACCAGCAGACCGGCTCGTGAAAAACTGTTTTTT
>TRBV3-1|.|TRBJ2-1
CASSPLGAAEANEQFF
TGTGCCAGCAGCCCCCTCGGGGCGGCCGAAGCTAATGAGCAGTTCTTC
>TRBV29-1|TRBD1|TRBJ2-1
CSVKGQGAHYNEQFF
TGCAGCGTTAAAGGACAGGGCGCCCACTACAATGAGCAGTTCTTC
>TRBV30|.|TRBJ1-2
CAWSVSAGPYGYTF
TGTGCCTGGAGTGTATCGGCAGGGCCCTATGGCTACACCTTC
>TRBV25-1|.|TRBJ2-2
CASMGTGELFF
TGTGCCAGCATGGGCACCGGGGAGCTGTTTTTT
>TRBV5-4|.|TRBJ2-5
CASSLQDQETQYF
TGTGCCAGCAGCTTGCAGGACCAAGAGACCCAGTACTTC
>TRBV28|.|TRBJ2-2
CASSGTVTNTGELFF
TGTGCCAGCAGCGGGACGGTAACGAACACCGGGGAGCTGTTTTTT
>TRBV5-1|.|TRBJ2-7
CASRIVADDLYEQYF
TGCGCCAGCAGAATTGTCGCCGACGATCTATACGAGCAGTACTTC
>TRBV12-3/TRBV12-4|TRBD1|TRBJ2-3
CASSLGQGAGTDTQYF
TGTGCCAGCAGCCTAGGACAGGGGGCTGGCACAGATACGCAGTATTTT
>TRBV20-1|TRBD2|TRBJ2-5
CSVLAGLKETQYF
TGCAGTGTTTTAGCGGGCCTCAAGGAGACCCAGTACTTC
>TRBV29-1|.|TRBJ2-5
CSVEGGTRTYQETQYF
TGCAGCGTTGAAGGTGGCACCCGAACGTACCAAGAGACCCAGTACTTC
>TRBV12-3/TRBV12-4|TRBD2|TRBJ2-3
CASRLAGGPAQYF
TGTGCCAGCAGACTAGCGGGCGGGCCGGCGCAGTATTTT
>TRBV21-1|.|TRBJ2-7
CASTFKVEIYEQYF
TGTGCCAGCACCTTTAAGGTGGAGATATACGAGCAGTACTTC
>TRBV6-5|TRBD2|TRBJ2-7
CASSLTSGGGEQYF
TGTGCCAGCAGTTTGACTAGCGGGGGGGGCGAGCAGTACTTC
>TRBV7-9|.|TRBJ2-2
CASSPPGHSNTGELFF
TGTGCCAGCAGCCCCCCGGGACACTCGAACACCGGGGAGCTGTTTTTT
>TRBV20-1|.|TRBJ2-7
CSALGHQAAEQYF
TGCAGTGCCCTCGGCCATCAGGCGGCCGAGCAGTACTTC